Listed below are T cell receptor beta chains from one sample, sequenced in a study of blood T cell repertoires in COVID-19. The repertoire was sequenced with immunoSEQ multiplex PCR; TCRdb's copy has only in-frame clones and lacks some. Of about 240,000 clones detected, approximately 87% appear once; the ten largest clones hold about 5.9%. Sequencing used peripheral blood. These receptors came from a man in his 60s with acute or convalescent COVID-19. CDR3s include the opening cysteine and the closing phenylalanine or tryptophan. The order of the fields is J gene, D gene, V gene, clone size, CDR3 protein, CDR3 DNA. D genes are given only for firm matches. Expanded clones are given a class, and other clones once, few, many or no size at all.

j_gene: TRBJ2-2; d_gene: NA; v_gene: TRBV21-1; abundance: NA; CDR3aa: CATQQAGTQPGTSKTGELFF; CDR3nt: TGTGCCACCCAACAAGCCGGGACTCAACCAGGGACTAGTAAAACCGGGGAGCTGTTTTTT
j_gene: TRBJ1-4; d_gene: NA; v_gene: TRBV18; abundance: NA; CDR3aa: CASSPAGPKHEKLFF; CDR3nt: TGTGCCAGCTCACCAGCGGGGCCTAAGCATGAAAAACTGTTTTTT
j_gene: TRBJ2-7; d_gene: NA; v_gene: TRBV4-1; abundance: NA; CDR3aa: CASSQHWTATSSYEQYF; CDR3nt: TGCGCCAGCAGCCAACATTGGACAGCCACGAGCTCCTACGAGCAGTACTTC
j_gene: TRBJ2-1; d_gene: NA; v_gene: TRBV12-3/TRBV12-4; abundance: NA; CDR3aa: CASSLSPFNEQFF; CDR3nt: TGTGCCAGCAGTTTAAGCCCATTTAATGAGCAGTTCTTC
j_gene: TRBJ2-6; d_gene: NA; v_gene: TRBV3-1/TRBV3-2; abundance: NA; CDR3aa: CASSNRQFSSGANVLTF; CDR3nt: TGTGCCAGCAGTAATCGACAGTTTTCCTCTGGGGCCAACGTCCTGACTTTC
j_gene: TRBJ2-3; d_gene: NA; v_gene: TRBV5-5; abundance: NA; CDR3aa: CASSLRGGDTQYF; CDR3nt: TGTGCCAGCAGCTTGAGGGGTGGAGATACGCAGTATTTT
j_gene: TRBJ2-7; d_gene: NA; v_gene: TRBV28; abundance: NA; CDR3aa: CASSDGHPPYEQYF; CDR3nt: TGTGCCAGCAGTGACGGACACCCTCCCTACGAGCAGTACTTC
j_gene: TRBJ1-3; d_gene: NA; v_gene: TRBV19; abundance: few; CDR3aa: CASTTRSSGNTIYF; CDR3nt: TGTGCCAGTACCACCCGGAGCTCTGGAAACACCATATATTTT
j_gene: TRBJ1-3; d_gene: NA; v_gene: TRBV9; abundance: NA; CDR3aa: CASSVATQGSGNTIYF; CDR3nt: TGTGCCAGCAGCGTAGCTACACAGGGCTCTGGAAACACCATATATTTT
j_gene: TRBJ1-2; d_gene: NA; v_gene: TRBV30; abundance: once; CDR3aa: CAWSATLWGNYGYTF; CDR3nt: TGTGCCTGGAGTGCGACTCTTTGGGGCAACTATGGCTACACCTTC
j_gene: TRBJ2-7; d_gene: TRBD1; v_gene: TRBV4-2; abundance: NA; CDR3aa: CASSQVPGQGLDEQYF; CDR3nt: TGTGCCAGCAGCCAAGTTCCGGGACAGGGGCTGGACGAGCAGTACTTC
j_gene: TRBJ2-5; d_gene: NA; v_gene: TRBV6-6; abundance: NA; CDR3aa: CASTSQETQYF; CDR3nt: TGTGCCAGCACTTCCCAAGAGACCCAGTACTTC
j_gene: TRBJ2-7; d_gene: NA; v_gene: TRBV6-2/TRBV6-3; abundance: NA; CDR3aa: CASSYSPVLAYEQYF; CDR3nt: TGTGCCAGCAGTTATAGCCCAGTTTTAGCCTACGAGCAGTACTTC
j_gene: TRBJ1-1; d_gene: TRBD1; v_gene: TRBV29-1; abundance: NA; CDR3aa: CSGGQGVAEAFF; CDR3nt: TGCAGCGGGGGACAGGGGGTCGCTGAAGCTTTCTTT
j_gene: TRBJ1-3; d_gene: NA; v_gene: TRBV30; abundance: NA; CDR3aa: CAWSVGGSGNTIYF; CDR3nt: TGTGCCTGGAGTGTGGGGGGTTCTGGAAACACCATATATTTT
j_gene: TRBJ2-5; d_gene: TRBD1; v_gene: TRBV5-8; abundance: NA; CDR3aa: CASSSGQGEETQYF; CDR3nt: TGTGCCAGCAGCTCCGGACAGGGGGAAGAGACCCAGTACTTC
j_gene: TRBJ1-1; d_gene: NA; v_gene: TRBV19; abundance: NA; CDR3aa: CASSIWSGAGNTEAFF; CDR3nt: TGTGCCAGTAGTATCTGGTCAGGGGCCGGGAACACTGAAGCTTTCTTT
j_gene: TRBJ2-5; d_gene: NA; v_gene: TRBV2; abundance: NA; CDR3aa: CASSRSSRGETQYF; CDR3nt: TGTGCCAGCAGTCGGTCTAGTCGGGGTGAGACCCAGTACTTC
j_gene: TRBJ1-2; d_gene: NA; v_gene: TRBV9; abundance: NA; CDR3aa: CASSELDRNYGYTF; CDR3nt: TGTGCCAGCAGCGAGTTGGACAGAAACTATGGCTACACCTTC
j_gene: TRBJ1-2; d_gene: TRBD1; v_gene: TRBV4-2; abundance: once; CDR3aa: CASSQEPTGQAMNYGYTF; CDR3nt: TGTGCCAGCAGCCAAGAACCTACGGGACAGGCGATGAACTATGGCTACACCTTC
j_gene: TRBJ2-1; d_gene: NA; v_gene: TRBV5-1; abundance: NA; CDR3aa: CASSLSLEGEQFF; CDR3nt: TGCGCCAGCAGCTTGAGTTTGGAGGGTGAGCAGTTCTTC
j_gene: TRBJ1-4; d_gene: TRBD1; v_gene: TRBV11-2; abundance: NA; CDR3aa: CASSRRTGGYEKLFF; CDR3nt: TGTGCCAGCAGCCGTCGGACAGGGGGCTATGAAAAACTGTTTTTT
j_gene: TRBJ1-2; d_gene: NA; v_gene: TRBV28; abundance: NA; CDR3aa: CASSSVYGYTF; CDR3nt: TGTGCCAGCAGCTCGGTCTATGGCTACACCTTC
j_gene: TRBJ1-5; d_gene: NA; v_gene: TRBV28; abundance: NA; CDR3aa: CASLPLRNQPQHF; CDR3nt: TGTGCCAGCCTACCCCTCAGGAATCAGCCCCAGCATTTT
j_gene: TRBJ2-7; d_gene: TRBD2; v_gene: TRBV7-2; abundance: NA; CDR3aa: CASSLAGLAGGPLEQYF; CDR3nt: TGTGCCAGCAGCTTAGCGGGACTAGCGGGAGGGCCCCTCGAGCAGTACTTC
j_gene: TRBJ2-5; d_gene: NA; v_gene: TRBV3-1/TRBV3-2; abundance: NA; CDR3aa: CASSQGNSGRQETQYF; CDR3nt: TGTGCCAGCAGCCAAGGAAATAGCGGTAGGCAAGAGACCCAGTACTTC
j_gene: TRBJ1-1; d_gene: NA; v_gene: TRBV9; abundance: NA; CDR3aa: CASSVQPRAEAFF; CDR3nt: TGTGCCAGCAGCGTTCAACCCCGGGCTGAAGCTTTCTTT
j_gene: TRBJ2-5; d_gene: TRBD2; v_gene: TRBV7-2; abundance: NA; CDR3aa: CASSQLTSGPRETQYF; CDR3nt: TGTGCCAGCAGCCAGCTAACTAGCGGTCCTCGGGAGACCCAGTACTTC
j_gene: TRBJ1-2; d_gene: NA; v_gene: TRBV5-1; abundance: NA; CDR3aa: CASSLDSRSGGGYTF; CDR3nt: TGCGCCAGCAGCCTGGACAGCCGGTCGGGGGGTGGCTACACCTTC
j_gene: TRBJ1-1; d_gene: NA; v_gene: TRBV7-2; abundance: NA; CDR3aa: CASSFGPPEAFF; CDR3nt: TGTGCCAGCAGCTTTGGCCCCCCTGAAGCTTTCTTT
j_gene: TRBJ2-2; d_gene: TRBD2; v_gene: TRBV19; abundance: NA; CDR3aa: CASTNAGENTGELFF; CDR3nt: TGTGCCAGCACCAACGCGGGAGAGAACACCGGGGAGCTGTTTTTT
j_gene: TRBJ1-1; d_gene: NA; v_gene: TRBV6-5; abundance: NA; CDR3aa: CASSPTGSGTEAFF; CDR3nt: TGTGCCAGCAGCCCCACAGGGAGTGGGACTGAAGCTTTCTTT
j_gene: TRBJ2-2; d_gene: TRBD2; v_gene: TRBV11-3; abundance: few; CDR3aa: CASSTWGLAGGSGELFF; CDR3nt: TGTGCCAGCAGCACGTGGGGACTAGCGGGAGGGTCCGGGGAGCTGTTTTTT
j_gene: TRBJ1-4; d_gene: NA; v_gene: TRBV29-1; abundance: NA; CDR3aa: CSVEDMGAREKLFF; CDR3nt: TGCAGCGTTGAAGATATGGGGGCGCGCGAAAAACTGTTTTTT
j_gene: TRBJ1-2; d_gene: TRBD1; v_gene: TRBV5-5; abundance: NA; CDR3aa: CASSLDIVIGQGEYGYTF; CDR3nt: TGTGCCAGCAGCTTGGACATCGTGATCGGACAGGGCGAGTATGGCTACACCTTC
j_gene: TRBJ1-3; d_gene: TRBD1; v_gene: TRBV19; abundance: NA; CDR3aa: CASSGTGGPGNTIYF; CDR3nt: TGTGCCAGTAGTGGTACAGGGGGCCCTGGAAACACCATATATTTT
j_gene: TRBJ2-5; d_gene: TRBD1; v_gene: TRBV5-1; abundance: NA; CDR3aa: CASSRLDRAGETQYF; CDR3nt: TGCGCCAGCAGCCGATTAGACAGGGCGGGCGAGACCCAGTACTTC
j_gene: TRBJ1-6; d_gene: NA; v_gene: TRBV5-5; abundance: NA; CDR3aa: CASSPLTGQNSPLHF; CDR3nt: TGTGCCAGCAGCCCCTTGACAGGACAGAATTCACCCCTCCACTTT
j_gene: TRBJ2-7; d_gene: TRBD2; v_gene: TRBV5-1; abundance: few; CDR3aa: CASSLSPSGSGYEQYF; CDR3nt: TGCGCCAGCAGCTTGTCGCCTAGCGGGAGTGGATACGAGCAGTACTTC
j_gene: TRBJ1-2; d_gene: NA; v_gene: TRBV27; abundance: NA; CDR3aa: CASSSQGPYGYTF; CDR3nt: TGTGCCAGCAGTTCACAGGGACCCTATGGCTACACCTTC
j_gene: TRBJ1-5; d_gene: NA; v_gene: TRBV9; abundance: NA; CDR3aa: CASSVEGGYQPQHF; CDR3nt: TGTGCCAGCAGCGTAGAAGGGGGATATCAGCCCCAGCATTTT
j_gene: TRBJ1-1; d_gene: NA; v_gene: TRBV5-1; abundance: NA; CDR3aa: CASSLEGAGYTEAFF; CDR3nt: TGCGCCAGCAGCTTGGAAGGGGCGGGATACACTGAAGCTTTCTTT
j_gene: TRBJ1-1; d_gene: NA; v_gene: TRBV27; abundance: NA; CDR3aa: CASSPIAGVQNTEAFF; CDR3nt: TGTGCCAGCAGTCCTATCGCGGGGGTCCAGAACACTGAAGCTTTCTTT
j_gene: TRBJ2-7; d_gene: TRBD2; v_gene: TRBV19; abundance: NA; CDR3aa: CASSPQTSGTRYEQYF; CDR3nt: TGTGCCAGTAGTCCCCAGACTAGCGGGACACGCTACGAGCAGTACTTC
j_gene: TRBJ2-7; d_gene: TRBD1; v_gene: TRBV5-1; abundance: NA; CDR3aa: CASSSHGGQGARQYEQYF; CDR3nt: TGCGCCAGCAGCTCCCACGGGGGACAGGGGGCGCGGCAGTACGAGCAGTACTTC
j_gene: TRBJ2-5; d_gene: NA; v_gene: TRBV6-2/TRBV6-3; abundance: NA; CDR3aa: CASSSQGETQYF; CDR3nt: TGTGCCAGCAGTTCCCAGGGTGAGACCCAGTACTTC
j_gene: TRBJ2-1; d_gene: TRBD2; v_gene: TRBV3-1/TRBV3-2; abundance: once; CDR3aa: CASSQATGGEEQFF; CDR3nt: TGTGCCAGCAGCCAAGCAACGGGGGGAGAGGAGCAGTTCTTC
j_gene: TRBJ2-3; d_gene: NA; v_gene: TRBV29-1; abundance: NA; CDR3aa: CSAQPGGSTDTQYF; CDR3nt: TGCAGCGCGCAACCAGGCGGGAGCACAGATACGCAGTATTTT
j_gene: TRBJ2-1; d_gene: NA; v_gene: TRBV28; abundance: NA; CDR3aa: CATLLRGNNEQFF; CDR3nt: TGTGCCACCCTACTCCGGGGGAACAATGAGCAGTTCTTC
j_gene: TRBJ2-1; d_gene: TRBD2; v_gene: TRBV7-9; abundance: NA; CDR3aa: CASSLKVSSGRHEQFF; CDR3nt: TGTGCCAGCAGCTTAAAGGTATCCAGCGGGAGGCATGAGCAGTTCTTC
j_gene: TRBJ2-3; d_gene: TRBD2; v_gene: TRBV28; abundance: NA; CDR3aa: CASSLWGGLFSGTGTDTQYF; CDR3nt: TGTGCCAGCAGTTTATGGGGGGGACTCTTTAGCGGGACGGGCACAGATACGCAGTATTTT
j_gene: TRBJ2-2; d_gene: TRBD1; v_gene: TRBV5-4; abundance: NA; CDR3aa: CASSPAGGAQGATGELFF; CDR3nt: TGTGCCAGCAGCCCCGCAGGGGGAGCGCAGGGGGCCACCGGGGAGCTGTTTTTT
j_gene: TRBJ2-5; d_gene: NA; v_gene: TRBV5-6; abundance: NA; CDR3aa: CASSGTSQETQYF; CDR3nt: TGTGCCAGCAGCGGGACTTCACAAGAGACCCAGTACTTC
j_gene: TRBJ2-6; d_gene: NA; v_gene: TRBV18; abundance: once; CDR3aa: CASSSIRGRSSGANVLTF; CDR3nt: TGTGCCAGCTCAAGCATCAGGGGACGGTCCTCTGGGGCCAACGTCCTGACTTTC
j_gene: TRBJ2-5; d_gene: NA; v_gene: TRBV7-2; abundance: NA; CDR3aa: CASSLIGALQETQYF; CDR3nt: TGTGCCAGCAGCTTAATAGGGGCCCTCCAAGAGACCCAGTACTTC